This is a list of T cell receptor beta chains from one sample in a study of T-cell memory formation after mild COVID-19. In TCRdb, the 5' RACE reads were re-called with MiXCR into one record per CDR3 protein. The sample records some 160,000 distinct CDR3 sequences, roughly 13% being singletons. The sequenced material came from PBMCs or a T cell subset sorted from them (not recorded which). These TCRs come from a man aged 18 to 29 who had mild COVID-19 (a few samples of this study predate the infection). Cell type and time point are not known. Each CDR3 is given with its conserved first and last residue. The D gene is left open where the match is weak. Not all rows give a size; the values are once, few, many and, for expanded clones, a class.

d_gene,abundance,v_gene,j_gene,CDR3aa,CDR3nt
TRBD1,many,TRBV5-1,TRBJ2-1,CASSATDRDNKFF,TGCGCCAGCAGCGCCACGGACAGGGACAATAAGTTCTTC
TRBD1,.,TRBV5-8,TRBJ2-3,CASSLPGTGSADTQYF,TGTGCCAGCAGCTTACCCGGGACAGGGTCGGCAGATACGCAGTATTTT
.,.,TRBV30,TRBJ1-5,CAWSAGVNQPQHF,TGTGCCTGGAGTGCAGGGGTGAATCAGCCCCAGCATTTT
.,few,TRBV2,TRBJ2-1,CASSERAISSYNEQFF,TGTGCCAGCAGTGAGAGGGCCATTAGCTCCTACAATGAGCAGTTCTTC
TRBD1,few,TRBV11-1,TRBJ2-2,CASSLNPGQGAGTGELFF,TGTGCCAGCAGCTTGAACCCGGGACAGGGGGCCGGCACCGGGGAGCTGTTTTTT
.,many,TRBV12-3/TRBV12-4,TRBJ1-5,CASSSDLESRYNQPQHF,TGTGCCAGCAGTTCCGATTTGGAGTCCCGATACAATCAGCCCCAGCATTTT
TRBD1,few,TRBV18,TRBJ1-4,CASSGQGNEKLFF,TGTGCCAGCTCCGGACAGGGGAATGAAAAACTGTTTTTT
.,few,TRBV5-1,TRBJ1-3,CASSPQPQGRAGNTIYF,TGCGCCAGCAGCCCACAACCGCAGGGTAGAGCTGGAAACACCATATATTTT
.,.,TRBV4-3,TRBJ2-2,CASSPHTGANTGELFF,TGCGCCAGCAGCCCGCATACGGGGGCGAACACCGGGGAGCTGTTTTTT
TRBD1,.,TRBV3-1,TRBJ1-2,CASSQTGGNYGYTF,TGTGCCAGCAGCCAGACAGGGGGCAACTATGGCTACACCTTC
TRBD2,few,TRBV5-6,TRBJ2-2,CASSLVTSGGRGTGELFF,TGTGCCAGCAGCTTGGTGACTAGCGGGGGCCGGGGTACCGGGGAGCTGTTTTTT
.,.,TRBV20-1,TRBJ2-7,CSARDPGRGNEQYF,TGCAGTGCTAGAGATCCCGGCCGTGGGAACGAGCAGTACTTC
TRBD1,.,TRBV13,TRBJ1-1,CASSPPRDSGMNTEAFF,TGTGCCAGCAGCCCGCCCCGGGACAGCGGCATGAACACTGAAGCTTTCTTT
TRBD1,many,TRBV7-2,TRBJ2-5,CASSRNQGAGETQYF,TGTGCCAGCAGCCGGAATCAGGGGGCTGGGGAGACCCAGTACTTC
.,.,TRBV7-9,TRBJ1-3,CASSPGVVGNTIYF,TGTGCCAGCAGCCCCGGAGTGGTAGGAAACACCATATATTTT
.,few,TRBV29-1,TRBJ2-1,CSDGVDEQFF,TGCAGCGACGGTGTCGATGAGCAGTTCTTC
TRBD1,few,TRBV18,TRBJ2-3,CASSEGAITDTQYF,TGTGCCAGCTCAGAGGGGGCGATCACAGATACGCAGTATTTT
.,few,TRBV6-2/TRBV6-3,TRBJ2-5,CASSYKWIQETQYF,TGTGCCAGCAGTTACAAATGGATCCAAGAGACCCAGTACTTC
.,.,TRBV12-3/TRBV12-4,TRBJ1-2,CASSLEGRGSGYTF,TGTGCCAGCAGTTTGGAGGGTAGGGGTAGCGGCTACACCTTC
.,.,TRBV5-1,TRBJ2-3,CASNPGRLGDTQYF,TGCGCCAGCAACCCCGGACGGCTCGGAGATACGCAGTATTTT
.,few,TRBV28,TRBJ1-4,CASSQPSREEKLFF,TGTGCCAGCAGTCAGCCGTCGCGGGAAGAAAAACTGTTTTTT
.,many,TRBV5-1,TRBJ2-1,CASSPGGGNEQFF,TGCGCCAGCAGCCCCGGCGGAGGCAATGAGCAGTTCTTC
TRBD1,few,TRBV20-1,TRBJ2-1,CSPQGATYNEQFF,TGCAGTCCACAGGGGGCCACCTACAATGAGCAGTTCTTC
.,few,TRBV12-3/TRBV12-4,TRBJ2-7,CASSFRGREGEQYF,TGTGCCAGCAGTTTCAGGGGGAGGGAGGGCGAGCAGTACTTC
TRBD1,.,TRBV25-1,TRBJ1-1,CASWDSYTEAFF,TGTGCCAGCTGGGACAGCTACACTGAAGCTTTCTTT
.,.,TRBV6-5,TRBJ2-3,CASRYSGSGTDTQYF,TGTGCCAGCAGGTACAGCGGCTCGGGTACAGATACGCAGTATTTT
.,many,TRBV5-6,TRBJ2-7,CASSQGYEQYF,TGTGCCAGCAGCCAGGGTTACGAGCAGTACTTC
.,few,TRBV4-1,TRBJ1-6,CASSQRWADNSPLHF,TGCGCCAGCAGCCAGAGGTGGGCAGATAATTCACCCCTCCACTTT
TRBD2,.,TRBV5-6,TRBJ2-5,CASSLVSGRETQYF,TGTGCCAGCAGCTTGGTTAGCGGGAGAGAGACCCAGTACTTC
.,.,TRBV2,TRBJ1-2,CASGYRQNYGYTF,TGTGCCAGCGGATACAGACAGAACTATGGCTACACCTTC
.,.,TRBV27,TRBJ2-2,CASASRATGELFF,TGTGCCAGTGCGTCTAGGGCCACCGGGGAGCTGTTTTTT
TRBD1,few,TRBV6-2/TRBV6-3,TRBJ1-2,CASSYRRGQGSRGYTF,TGTGCCAGCAGTTACAGACGGGGACAGGGATCGCGTGGCTACACCTTC
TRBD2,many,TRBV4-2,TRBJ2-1,CASGERGPNNEQFF,TGTGCCAGCGGGGAGCGGGGACCGAACAATGAGCAGTTCTTC
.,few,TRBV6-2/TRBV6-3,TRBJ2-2,CASSSRAATWELFF,TGTGCCAGCAGCTCCCGGGCGGCAACCTGGGAGCTGTTTTTT
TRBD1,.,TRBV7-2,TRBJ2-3,CASGDRSYTDTQYF,TGTGCCAGTGGGGACAGGTCCTACACAGATACGCAGTATTTT
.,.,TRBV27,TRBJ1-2,CASSLIGGTLYGYTF,TGTGCCAGCAGTTTGATAGGAGGGACCCTCTATGGCTACACCTTC
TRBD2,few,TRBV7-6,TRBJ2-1,CASSRISGGGGSYNEQFF,TGTGCCAGCAGCCGTATTAGCGGGGGAGGGGGCTCCTACAATGAGCAGTTCTTC
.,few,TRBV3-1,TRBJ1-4,CASSQSGRGRLFF,TGTGCCAGCAGCCAATCCGGCAGGGGACGACTGTTTTTT
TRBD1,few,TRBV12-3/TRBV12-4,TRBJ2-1,CASSLSGGAYNEQFF,TGTGCCAGCAGTTTATCAGGGGGCGCCTACAATGAGCAGTTCTTC
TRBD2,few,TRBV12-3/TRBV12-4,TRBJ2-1,CASRAGTSGGDSYNEQFF,TGTGCCAGCAGGGCGGGGACTAGCGGGGGGGACTCCTACAATGAGCAGTTCTTC
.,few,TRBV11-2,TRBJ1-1,CASSLKGATTFF,TGTGCCAGCAGCTTAAAAGGGGCCACCACTTTCTTT
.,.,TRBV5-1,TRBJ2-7,CASSFVPGTYEQYF,TGCGCCAGCAGCTTCGTCCCCGGAACCTACGAGCAGTACTTC
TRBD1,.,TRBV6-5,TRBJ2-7,CASSEHGQGYEQYF,TGTGCTAGCAGCGAACACGGACAGGGCTACGAGCAGTACTTC
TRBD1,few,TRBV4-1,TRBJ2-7,CASSHWDRPRIQYF,TGCGCCAGCAGCCATTGGGACAGGCCCCGAATCCAGTACTTC
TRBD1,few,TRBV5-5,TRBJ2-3,CASSWGTGVFADTQYF,TGTGCCAGCAGCTGGGGGACAGGGGTTTTCGCAGATACGCAGTATTTT
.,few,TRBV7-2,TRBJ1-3,CASSFQGAANTIYF,TGTGCCAGCAGCTTCCAGGGCGCCGCAAACACCATATATTTT
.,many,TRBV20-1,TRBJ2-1,CSARVGGRVDYNEQFF,TGCAGTGCTAGAGTGGGGGGCAGGGTGGACTACAATGAGCAGTTCTTC
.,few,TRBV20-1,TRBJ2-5,CSAQGGLGLETQYF,TGCAGTGCCCAGGGGGGACTGGGATTAGAGACCCAGTACTTC
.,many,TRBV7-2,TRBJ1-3,CASSLGPNTIYF,TGTGCCAGCAGCTTGGGGCCAAACACCATATATTTT
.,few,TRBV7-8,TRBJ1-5,CASSARGGNQPQHF,TGTGCCAGCAGCGCGAGGGGTGGCAATCAGCCCCAGCATTTT
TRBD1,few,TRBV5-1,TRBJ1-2,CASSRGTGPNYGYTF,TGCGCCAGCAGCCGAGGGACAGGACCAAACTATGGCTACACCTTC
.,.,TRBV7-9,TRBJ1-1,CASSVDTEAFF,TGTGCCAGCAGCGTAGACACTGAAGCTTTCTTT
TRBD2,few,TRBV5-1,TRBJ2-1,CASSWGLSGDYNEQFF,TGCGCCAGCAGCTGGGGTCTCAGCGGGGACTACAATGAGCAGTTCTTC
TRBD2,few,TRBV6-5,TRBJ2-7,CASSSQPRALGRDEQYF,TGTGCCAGCAGTTCCCAGCCGAGGGCCCTGGGGAGGGACGAGCAGTACTTC
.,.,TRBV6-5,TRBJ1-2,CASRTVGDYGYTF,TGTGCCAGCAGGACAGTGGGTGACTATGGCTACACCTTC
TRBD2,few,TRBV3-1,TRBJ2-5,CASSQTSGQETQYF,TGTGCCAGCAGCCAGACTAGCGGGCAAGAGACCCAGTACTTC
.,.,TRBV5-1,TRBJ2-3,CASSLAIHSDPATDTQYF,TGCGCCAGCAGCTTGGCCATTCACTCCGACCCAGCCACAGATACGCAGTATTTT
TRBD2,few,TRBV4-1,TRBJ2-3,CASRLAGELPDTQYF,TGCGCCAGCAGACTAGCGGGGGAGCTCCCCGATACGCAGTATTTT
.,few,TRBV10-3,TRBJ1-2,CAISESNWAAPPDHYTF,TGTGCCATCAGTGAGTCGAATTGGGCCGCTCCCCCTGATCACTACACCTTC
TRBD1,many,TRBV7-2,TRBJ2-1,CASSSWTGNNEQFF,TGTGCCAGCAGCTCATGGACAGGGAACAATGAGCAGTTCTTC